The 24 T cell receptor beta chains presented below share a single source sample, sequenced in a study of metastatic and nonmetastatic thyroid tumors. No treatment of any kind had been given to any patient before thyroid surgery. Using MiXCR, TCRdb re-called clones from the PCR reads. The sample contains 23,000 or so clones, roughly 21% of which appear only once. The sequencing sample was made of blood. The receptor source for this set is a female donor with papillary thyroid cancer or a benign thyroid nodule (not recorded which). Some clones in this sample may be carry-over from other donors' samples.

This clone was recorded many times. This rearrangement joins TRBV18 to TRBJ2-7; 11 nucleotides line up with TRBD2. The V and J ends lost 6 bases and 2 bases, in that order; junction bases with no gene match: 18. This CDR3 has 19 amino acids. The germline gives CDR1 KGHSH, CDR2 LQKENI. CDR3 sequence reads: CASSNRQGRIAGGPYEQYF. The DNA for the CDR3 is TGTGCCAGCTCGAACCGACAGGGGCGTATAGCGGGAGGGCCCTACGAGCAGTACTTC.

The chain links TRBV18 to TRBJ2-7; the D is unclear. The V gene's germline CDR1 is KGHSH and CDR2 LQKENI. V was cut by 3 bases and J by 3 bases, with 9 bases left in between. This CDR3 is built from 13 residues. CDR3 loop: CASSPGAHYEQYF. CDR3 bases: TGTGCCAGCTCACCGGGTGCCCACTACGAGCAGTACTTC.

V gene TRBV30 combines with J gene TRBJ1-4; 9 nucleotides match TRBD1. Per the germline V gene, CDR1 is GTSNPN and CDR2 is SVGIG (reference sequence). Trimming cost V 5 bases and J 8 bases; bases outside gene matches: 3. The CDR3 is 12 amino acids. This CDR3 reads CAWGQGFEKLFF. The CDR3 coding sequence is TGTGCCTGGGGACAGGGGTTCGAAAAACTGTTTTTT.

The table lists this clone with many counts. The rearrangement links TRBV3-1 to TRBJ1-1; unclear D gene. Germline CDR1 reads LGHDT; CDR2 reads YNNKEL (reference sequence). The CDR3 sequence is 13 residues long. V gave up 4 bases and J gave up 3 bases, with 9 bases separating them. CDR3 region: CASSLRRDTEAFF. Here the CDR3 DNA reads TGTGCCAGCAGCCTGCGACGGGACACTGAAGCTTTCTTT.

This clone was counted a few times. The CDR3 region has the DNA TGTGCCAGCATCAACTCTGGAAACACCATATATTTT. The encoded protein is CASINSGNTIYF. The chain employs TRBV28 and TRBJ1-3; no definite D call. Germline values: CDR1 MDHEN, CDR2 SYDVKM. V dropped 7 bases and J dropped 0 bases, with 4 bases sitting between them. This CDR3 is built from 12 residues.

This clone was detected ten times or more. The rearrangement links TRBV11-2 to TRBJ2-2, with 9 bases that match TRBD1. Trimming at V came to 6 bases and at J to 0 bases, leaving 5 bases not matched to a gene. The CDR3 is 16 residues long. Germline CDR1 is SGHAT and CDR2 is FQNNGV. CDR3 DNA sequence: TGTGCCAGCAGTTCGACAGGGGGGACGAACACCGGGGAGCTGTTTTTT. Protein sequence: CASSSTGGTNTGELFF.

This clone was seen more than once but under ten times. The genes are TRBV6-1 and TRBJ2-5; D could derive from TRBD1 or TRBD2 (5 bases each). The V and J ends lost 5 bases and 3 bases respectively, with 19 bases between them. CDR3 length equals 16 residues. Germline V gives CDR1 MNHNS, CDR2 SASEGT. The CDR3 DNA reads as TGTGCCAGCAGTTCCCAAGAGGGGATGGGAGAAGAGACCCAGTACTTC. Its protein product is CASSSQEGMGEETQYF.

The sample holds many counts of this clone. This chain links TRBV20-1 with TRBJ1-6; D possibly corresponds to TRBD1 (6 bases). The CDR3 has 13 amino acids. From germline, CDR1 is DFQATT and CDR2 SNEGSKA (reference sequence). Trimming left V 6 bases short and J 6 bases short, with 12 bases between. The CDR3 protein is CSARGGFNSPLHF. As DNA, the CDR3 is TGCAGTGCCCGAGGGGGGTTTAATTCACCCCTCCACTTT.

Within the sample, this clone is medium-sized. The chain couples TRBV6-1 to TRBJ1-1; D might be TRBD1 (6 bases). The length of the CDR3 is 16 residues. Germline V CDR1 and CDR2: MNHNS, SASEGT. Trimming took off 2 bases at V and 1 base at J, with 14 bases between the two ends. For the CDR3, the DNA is TGTGCCAGCAGTGAATGGGGGGCCGCTGGGAACACTGAAGCTTTCTTT. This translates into CASSEWGAAGNTEAFF.

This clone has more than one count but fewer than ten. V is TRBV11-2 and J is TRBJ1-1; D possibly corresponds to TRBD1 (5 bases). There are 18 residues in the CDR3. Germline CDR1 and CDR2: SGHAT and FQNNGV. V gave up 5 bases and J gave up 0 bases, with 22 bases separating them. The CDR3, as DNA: TGTGCCAGCAGCCCTCGAGGGGCGATGGGGGGAATGAACACTGAAGCTTTCTTT. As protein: CASSPRGAMGGMNTEAFF.

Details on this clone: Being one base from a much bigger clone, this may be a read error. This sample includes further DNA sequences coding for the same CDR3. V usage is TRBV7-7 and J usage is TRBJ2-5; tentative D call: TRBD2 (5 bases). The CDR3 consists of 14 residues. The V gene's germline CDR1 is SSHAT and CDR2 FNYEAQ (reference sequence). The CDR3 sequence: CASSALAKQETQYF. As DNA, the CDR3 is TGTGCTAGCAGCGCTCTAGCTAAACAAGAGACCCAGTACTTC.

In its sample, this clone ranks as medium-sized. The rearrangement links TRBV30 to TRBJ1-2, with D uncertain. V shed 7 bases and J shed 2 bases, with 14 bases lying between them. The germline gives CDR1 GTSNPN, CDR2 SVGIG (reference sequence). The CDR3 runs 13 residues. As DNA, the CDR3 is TGTGCCTTAACCACTGGGCAGAACTATGGCTACACCTTC. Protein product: CALTTGQNYGYTF.

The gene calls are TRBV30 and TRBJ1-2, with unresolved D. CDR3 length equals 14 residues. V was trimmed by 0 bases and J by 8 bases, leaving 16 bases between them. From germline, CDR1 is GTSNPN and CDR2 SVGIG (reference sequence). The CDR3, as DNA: TGTGCCTGGAGTGTGAGCAGGCTGCTAGGAGGCTACACCTTC. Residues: CAWSVSRLLGGYTF.

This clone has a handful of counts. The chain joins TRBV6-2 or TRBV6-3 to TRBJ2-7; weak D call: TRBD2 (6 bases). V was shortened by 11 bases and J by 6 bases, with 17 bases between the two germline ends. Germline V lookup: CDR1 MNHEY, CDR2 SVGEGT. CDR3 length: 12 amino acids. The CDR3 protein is CAGRCKVCEQYF. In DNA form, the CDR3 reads TGTGCCGGGAGGTGTAAGGTGTGCGAGCAGTACTTC.

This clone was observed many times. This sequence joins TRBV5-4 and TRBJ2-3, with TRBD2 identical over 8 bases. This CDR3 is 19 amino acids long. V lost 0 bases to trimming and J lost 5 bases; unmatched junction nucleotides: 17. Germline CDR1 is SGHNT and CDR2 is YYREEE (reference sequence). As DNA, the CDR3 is TGTGCCAGCAGCTTGGCGGCAGCGGGGGCGGGCGCGGGGGGAGATACGCAGTATTTT. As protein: CASSLAAAGAGAGGDTQYF.

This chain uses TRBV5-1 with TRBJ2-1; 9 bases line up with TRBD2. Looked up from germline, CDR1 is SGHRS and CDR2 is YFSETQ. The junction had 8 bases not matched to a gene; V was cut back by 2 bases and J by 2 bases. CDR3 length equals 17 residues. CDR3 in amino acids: CASSFRLAVWPYNEQFF. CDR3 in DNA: TGCGCCAGCAGCTTTCGACTAGCGGTATGGCCCTACAATGAGCAGTTCTTC.

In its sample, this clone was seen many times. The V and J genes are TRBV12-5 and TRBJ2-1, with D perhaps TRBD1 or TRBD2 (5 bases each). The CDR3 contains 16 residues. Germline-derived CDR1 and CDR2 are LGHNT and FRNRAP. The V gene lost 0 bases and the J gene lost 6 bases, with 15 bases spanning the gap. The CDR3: CASGLVWSGAANEQFF. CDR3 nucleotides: TGTGCTAGTGGTTTGGTATGGTCCGGGGCTGCCAATGAGCAGTTCTTC.

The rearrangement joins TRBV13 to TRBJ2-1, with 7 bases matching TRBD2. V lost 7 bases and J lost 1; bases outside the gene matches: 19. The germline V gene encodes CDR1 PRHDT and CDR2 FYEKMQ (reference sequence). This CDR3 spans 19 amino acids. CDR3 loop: CASKTPPIGRPRSYNEQFF. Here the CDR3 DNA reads TGTGCCAGCAAGACCCCACCTATCGGGAGGCCGAGATCCTACAATGAGCAGTTCTTC.

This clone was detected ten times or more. This chain's CDR3 is CASSLGGQAGANVLTF. CDR3 in DNA: TGTGCCAGCAGTTTAGGGGGACAGGCTGGGGCCAACGTCCTGACTTTC. The rearrangement uses TRBV28 and TRBJ2-6; 8 positions match TRBD1. The germline CDR1 and CDR2 sequences are MDHEN and SYDVKM. The length of the CDR3 is 16 residues. V was pared by 2 bases and J by 2 bases, with 2 bases of the junction left unmatched.

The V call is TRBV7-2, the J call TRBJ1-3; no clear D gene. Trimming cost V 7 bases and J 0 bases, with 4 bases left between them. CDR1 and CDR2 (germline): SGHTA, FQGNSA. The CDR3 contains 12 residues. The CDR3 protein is CASTNSGNTIYF. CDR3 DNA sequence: TGTGCCAGCACAAACTCTGGAAACACCATATATTTT.

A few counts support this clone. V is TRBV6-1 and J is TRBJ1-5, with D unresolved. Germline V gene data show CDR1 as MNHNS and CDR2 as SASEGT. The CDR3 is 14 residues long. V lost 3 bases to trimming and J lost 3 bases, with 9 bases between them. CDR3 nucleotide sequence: TGTGCCAGCAGTGAGTCGGTGATCAATCAGCCCCAGCATTTT. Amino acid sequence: CASSESVINQPQHF.

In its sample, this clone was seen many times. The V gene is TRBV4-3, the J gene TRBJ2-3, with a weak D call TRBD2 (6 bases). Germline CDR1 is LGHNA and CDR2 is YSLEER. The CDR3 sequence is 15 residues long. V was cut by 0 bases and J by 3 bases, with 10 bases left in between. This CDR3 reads CASSQDWRETDTQYF. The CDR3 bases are TGCGCCAGCAGCCAAGATTGGAGGGAGACAGATACGCAGTATTTT.

The CDR3 reads CASTEQLNYGYTF. The CDR3, as DNA: TGTGCCAGCACCGAACAACTTAACTATGGCTACACCTTC. This chain joins TRBV6-1 and TRBJ1-2, with D hard to call. V was pared by 7 bases and J by 1 base, with 10 bases between. The CDR3 is 13 amino acids. Germline assignment: CDR1 MNHNS and CDR2 SASEGT.

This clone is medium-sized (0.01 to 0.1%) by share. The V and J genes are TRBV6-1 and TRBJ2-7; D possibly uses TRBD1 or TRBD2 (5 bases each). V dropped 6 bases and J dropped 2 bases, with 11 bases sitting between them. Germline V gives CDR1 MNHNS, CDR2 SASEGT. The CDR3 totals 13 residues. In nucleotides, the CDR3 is TGTGCCAGCAGACAAAGGGGACCCTACGAGCAGTACTTC. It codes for CASRQRGPYEQYF.